The next 24 T cell receptor beta chains were all read from a single sample in a study of tumor-infiltrating lymphocytes in primary liver carcinoma. Priming with a constant-region primer yielded TCR beta cDNA from roughly 490 ng total RNA. Modified slightly, ARM-PCR produced TCR beta libraries over three nested multiplex PCR rounds. A C-beta reverse primer was combined with TRBV1-TRBV30 forward primers in the first two PCR rounds, and each round had about 10 cycles. TCRdb re-analysed the multiplex PCR reads in MiXCR, keeping a single row per CDR3 protein. The profile shows about 300,000 distinct CDR3 sequences, 55% to 65% of them singletons. RNA isolated from unsorted whole blood supplied the blood RNA, with germline DNA also extracted. Material for sequencing was peripheral blood. The receptor source for this set is a man aged 40-49 years with primary liver carcinoma and hepatitis B virus infection.

This clonotype has a count of ten or more. Here the CDR3 DNA reads TGTGCCAGCAGATGGATTGACACATACACCTACGAGCAGTACTTC. It encodes CASRWIDTYTYEQYF. The chain employs TRBV6-2 or TRBV6-3 and TRBJ2-7; D remains ambiguous. Trimming removed 6 bases at V and 2 bases at J, with 17 bases between. The CDR3 runs 15 residues. Germline CDR1 reads MNHEY; CDR2 reads SVGEGT.

There are a few counts of this clonotype. CDR3 loop: CASSLTGGVTYNEQFF. CDR3 sequence (DNA): TGTGCCAGCAGCTTAACAGGAGGGGTGACCTACAATGAGCAGTTCTTC. The chain uses TRBV7-8 and TRBJ2-1; D possibly corresponds to TRBD2 (6 bases). V was trimmed by 2 bases and J by 2 bases, leaving 13 bases between them. The length of the CDR3 is 16 residues. Germline-derived CDR1 and CDR2 are SGHVS and FQNEAQ.

This clonotype appeared once. A much bigger clone sits one base away, suggesting this may be a read error. The genes are TRBV12-3 or TRBV12-4 and TRBJ2-1, with TRBD1 matching over 11 bases. There are 15 residues in the CDR3. After removal of 10 bases from V and 7 bases from J, the junction contained 12 bases not matched to a gene. CDR3 in DNA: TGTGCCAACAGCGACCGGACAGGGGGCGAGAATGAGCAGTTCTTC. Its protein product is CANSDRTGGENEQFF.

The genes are TRBV7-9 and TRBJ2-4; perhaps TRBD2 as D (5 bases). Per germline, CDR1 SEHNR and CDR2 FQNEAQ (reference sequence). The V and J ends lost 1 base and 0 bases respectively, with 10 bases between them. CDR3 size: 16 residues. The CDR3 sequence: CASSLGRMLAKNIQYF. The CDR3 nucleotides read TGTGCCAGCAGCTTAGGGAGGATGCTAGCCAAAAACATTCAGTACTTC.

On this clonotype: At one end, the junction sequence differs from germline, possibly due to a read error. V and J are TRBV28 and TRBJ1-5; 9 bases line up with TRBD1. The germline CDR1 and CDR2 sequences are MDHEN and SYDVKM. This CDR3 contains 18 residues. In DNA form, the CDR3 reads TGTGCCAGCAGTCCACCCGGGACAGGGTTTTATAGCAATAAGCCCCAGCATTTT. Its translation is CASSPPGTGFYSNKPQHF.

The V gene is TRBV5-4, the J gene TRBJ2-3, with TRBD1 identical over 9 bases. This CDR3 has 15 amino acids. Losses at the gene ends were 6 bases for V and 2 bases for J; bases not matched to a gene: 7. Per germline, CDR1 SGHNT and CDR2 YYREEE (reference sequence). CDR3 sequence: CASNRGTGHTDTQYF. DNA of the CDR3: TGTGCCAGCAACCGCGGGACAGGGCACACAGATACGCAGTATTTT.

Points on this clonotype: A read error may produce the germline difference seen at one junction end. The chain uses TRBV4-1 and TRBJ2-6, with D unresolved. CDR1 and CDR2 from the germline V gene are MGHRA and YSYEKL. The CDR3 is 13 amino acids. CDR3 coding DNA: TGCGCCAGCAGCCAAGTTGGAGCCAACGTCCTGAGTTTC. This translates into CASSQVGANVLSF.

With regard to this clonotype: The junction differs from germline at one of its ends, possibly a read error. The V gene is TRBV11-1, the J gene TRBJ2-5, with a possible D match to TRBD1 (6 bases). The germline V gene has CDR1 SGHAT and CDR2 FQDESV (reference sequence). This CDR3 spans 16 amino acids. The CDR3 nucleotides are TGTGCCAGTAGCTTAAGACAGGCCCTGTACCAAGAGACCCAGCACTTC. It codes for CASSLRQALYQETQHF.

V usage is TRBV28 and J usage is TRBJ1-4, with D possibly TRBD1 on 5 matching bases. This CDR3 has 15 residues. V was cut by 5 bases and J by 9 bases, with 19 bases left in between. CDR1 MDHEN and CDR2 SYDVKM come from the germline V gene. CDR3 region: CASSPRGGLDQKLFF. The CDR3 DNA is TGTGCCAGCAGTCCCCGGGGGGGTCTAGATCAAAAACTGTTTTTT.

This clonotype has ten or more counts. This chain links TRBV4-3 with TRBJ2-3, with D perhaps matching TRBD1 (5 bases). Germline CDR1 reads LGHNA; CDR2 reads YSLEER. Trimming left V 2 bases short and J 3 bases short, with 12 bases between. This CDR3 comprises 15 residues. CDR3 residues: CASSQNPTGTDTQYF. In DNA, the CDR3 is TGCGCCAGCAGCCAAAACCCCACAGGAACAGATACGCAGTATTTT.

The chain joins TRBV11-2 to TRBJ2-2; 9 bases fit TRBD2. J gave up 6 bases and V 7 bases, and 15 bases lay outside the gene matches. This CDR3 has 17 residues. Germline-derived CDR1 and CDR2 are SGHAT and FQNNGV. CDR3 region: CASTLSISGRYAGELFF. CDR3 bases: TGTGCCAGCACTCTGTCGATTAGCGGGAGATACGCCGGGGAGCTGTTTTTT.

Concerning this clonotype: Mismatch with germline at one junction end may stem from a read error. This chain uses TRBV29-1 with TRBJ2-5; possibly TRBD2 for D (5 bases). CDR1 is SQVTM and CDR2 is ANQGSEA in the germline V gene. The length of the CDR3 is 14 residues. DNA of the CDR3: TGCAGCATTGAGGGCGGACGGGTCCAAGAGACCCAGTACTTC. Translating it yields CSIEGGRVQETQYF.

As for this clonotype: A much bigger clone sits one base away, suggesting this may be a read error. The chain has TRBV6-6 and TRBJ2-7; 7 bases map to TRBD1. Germline V gene sequence: CDR1 MNHNY, CDR2 SVGAGI (reference sequence). The CDR3 spans 14 residues. V lost 5 bases and J lost 6; bases outside the gene matches: 10. The CDR3: CASSGGQPDSEQYF. CDR3 bases: TGTGCCAGCAGTGGGGGACAGCCGGATAGCGAGCAGTACTTC.

For this clonotype: This may arise from a read error, as a much more abundant clone is one base away. The gene calls are TRBV4-3 and TRBJ1-5; D ambiguous. Germline V gene lookup returns CDR1 LGHNA and CDR2 YSLEER. The CDR3 is 15 residues long. The CDR3 is CASSQGLSRAQPRHF. The CDR3 nucleotides read TGCGCCAGCAGCCAAGGATTAAGCCGTGCACAGCCCCGGCATTTT.

On this clonotype: This may come from a read error, since a much larger clone is one base off. The J gene is TRBJ2-7, the V gene TRBV6-2 or TRBV6-3; 11 bases match TRBD2. The V gene's germline CDR1 is MNHEY and CDR2 SVGEGT. The CDR3 is 16 residues long. The ends lost 6 bases at V and 7 bases at J; junction bases unmatched: 14. CDR3 loop: CASRRLIAGGANEQYF. The CDR3 nucleotides read TGTGCCAGCAGGCGTCTAATAGCGGGAGGGGCCAATGAGCAGTACTTC.

The chain joins TRBV11-1 to TRBJ2-7; perhaps TRBD2 as D (6 bases). The CDR3 is 14 residues long. Trimming cost V 3 bases and J 5 bases, with 14 bases left between them. CDR1 and CDR2 (germline): SGHAT, FQDESV (reference sequence). The CDR3 region is CASSFRAGTHEQYF. The CDR3 region has the DNA TGTGCCAGCAGCTTTAGGGCGGGGACCCACGAGCAGTACTTC.

This sequence joins TRBV28 and TRBJ2-6; a weak D match, TRBD2 (5 bases). With 6 bases removed from V and 2 bases from J, the gap between germline ends came to 5 bases. The germline V gene has CDR1 MDHEN and CDR2 SYDVKM. This CDR3 is 13 amino acids long. The CDR3 nucleotides are TGTGCCAGCAGGGGAGCTGGGGCCAACGTCCTGACTTTC. Protein product: CASRGAGANVLTF.

With regard to this clonotype: No DNA is shown, since the ends of the CDR3 on it are uncertain; the CDR3 is the one TCRdb lists. The chain employs TRBV28 and TRBJ2-7; the table calls TRBD2, which could not be checked here. The CDR3 contains 14 residues when both ends are counted. Germline CDR1 is MDHEN and CDR2 is SYDVKM. CDR3 in amino acids: CASSSWGGGSEHYF.

Worth noting for this clonotype: A much larger clone is a single base away; this may be a read error. The chain joins TRBV6-1 to TRBJ1-3; D remains unclear. This CDR3 is 14 amino acids long. Germline CDR1 and CDR2: MNHNS and SASEGT. Trimming shortened V by 4 bases and J by 1 base, and 8 bases separated the two germline ends. The CDR3 DNA reads TGTGCCAGCAGTGGATATCCTTCTGGAAACACCATATATTTT. Translating gives CASSGYPSGNTIYF.

Remarks on this clonotype: Likely a read error: the CDR3 ends without its conserved phenylalanine or tryptophan. This chain joins TRBV11-2 and TRBJ2-1, with 12 bases that match TRBD2. V shed 4 bases, J shed 3 bases, and the junction held 4 bases outside the gene matches. The CDR3 extends over 16 amino acids. CDR1 and CDR2 (germline): SGHAT, FQNNGV. CDR3 DNA sequence: TGTGCCAGCAGCTCCCGGACTAGCGGGGACTACAATGAGCAGTTCCTC. Translated: CASSSRTSGDYNEQFL.

Worth noting for this clonotype: This is likely a read error, given that the CDR3 carries no conserved phenylalanine or tryptophan at its end. The gene calls are TRBV28 and TRBJ2-2; D remains unclear. CDR1 is MDHEN, CDR2 SYDVKM, per germline. The CDR3 has 13 residues. V gave up 7 bases and J gave up 6 bases, with 12 bases separating them. In nucleotides, the CDR3 is TGTGCCAGCACCCAGCCGGGCTCCGGGGAGCTGTTTTTG. It encodes CASTQPGSGELFL.

Comments on this clonotype: At one end, the junction sequence differs from germline, possibly due to a read error. The J gene is TRBJ2-3, the V gene TRBV11-2; TRBD1 is a possible D gene (6 bases). This CDR3 spans 16 amino acids. Germline CDR1 and CDR2: SGHAT and FQNNGV. The CDR3 sequence: CASSRGSTGNTDTQYF. DNA of the CDR3: TGTGCCAGCAGCAGAGGAAGCACAGGGAACACAGATACGCAGTATTTC. The variable domain in full, completed from reference TRBV11-2 and TRBJ2-3, reads EAGVAQSPRYKIIEKRQSVAFWCNPISGHATLYWYQQILGQGPKLLIQFQNNGVVDDSQLPKDRFSAERLKGVDSTLKIQPAKLEDSAVYLCASSRGSTGNTDTQYFGPGTRLTVL.

Note on this clonotype: A much larger clone differs by one base, so this may be a read error. V usage is TRBV6-1 and J usage is TRBJ1-1, with D perhaps matching TRBD1 (6 bases). The CDR3 has 13 residues. Germline V gene data show CDR1 as MNHNS and CDR2 as SASEGT. The CDR3 DNA reads as TGTGCCAGCAATAGGGGGGCTTGGACTGAAACTTTCTTT. Translation gives CASNRGAWTETFF.

This clonotype was seen a few times. The chain is built from TRBV7-9 and TRBJ1-2; TRBD1 might be the D (5 bases). Germline-derived CDR1 and CDR2 are SEHNR and FQNEAQ (reference sequence). The length of the CDR3 is 16 residues. Trimming removed 2 bases from V and 0 bases from J, with 13 bases in between. The CDR3 DNA follows: TGTGCCAGCAGCTTAAGCTCAGGGAGAGCTAACTATGGCTACACCTTC. This encodes CASSLSSGRANYGYTF.